Shown below are 27 T cell receptor beta chains from a single sample sequenced in a study of blood T cell repertoires in COVID-19. The assay was immunoSEQ multiplex PCR, and TCRdb's table has in-frame clones only and misses some. The table shows 120,000 or so clones, with more than 70% occurring only once. Sequencing was performed on peripheral blood. The receptors here all came from a man in his sixties with acute or convalescent COVID-19.

V is TRBV14 and J is TRBJ2-7; 10 nucleotides match TRBD2. CDR1 SGHDN and CDR2 FVKESK come from the germline V gene. The CDR3 is made up of 14 amino acids. The V and J ends lost 4 bases and 3 bases, in that order; junction bases with no gene match: 3. The CDR3 bases are TGTGCCAGCAGCCGGACTAGCGGACTCTACGAGCAGTACTTC. Translating it yields CASSRTSGLYEQYF.

This chain connects TRBV19 to TRBJ2-7; D is unresolved. Between the trimmed V and J ends, which lost 11 bases and 5 bases, there was a span of 25 bases. The CDR3 consists of 15 residues. CDR1 and CDR2 (germline): LNHDA, SQIVND (reference sequence). CDR3 bases: TGTGCCCCCGTTTTTCCCCCTTGCAGTACCAACGAGCAGTACTTC. This codes for CAPVFPPCSTNEQYF.

The chain uses TRBV7-2 and TRBJ2-5, with a weak D call TRBD1 (6 bases). Per the germline V gene, CDR1 is SGHTA and CDR2 is FQGNSA. CDR3 length equals 18 residues. The V gene lost 3 bases and the J gene lost 3 bases, with 23 bases spanning the gap. The CDR3 loop reads CASSLGAGGAADKETQYF. The CDR3, as DNA: TGTGCCAGCAGCTTGGGGGCGGGTGGTGCTGCTGATAAAGAGACCCAGTACTTC.

J is TRBJ2-7 and V is TRBV28; the D gene is possibly TRBD2 (5 bases). Deletions cut 3 bases from V and 6 bases from J, with 9 bases between. The germline CDR1 and CDR2 sequences are MDHEN and SYDVKM. CDR3 size: 12 residues. CDR3 amino acids: CASSLRGLEQYF. DNA of the CDR3: TGTGCCAGCAGTTTGAGAGGGCTCGAGCAGTACTTC.

In this sample, this clone turned up a few times. The genes are TRBV7-9 and TRBJ2-7; 10 bases match TRBD2. The CDR3 runs to 17 residues. Germline V gene sequence: CDR1 SEHNR, CDR2 FQNEAQ (reference sequence). The J segment lost 0 bases and the V segment lost 5 bases, leaving 10 bases of the junction unmatched. The CDR3 DNA sequence: TGTGCCAGCAGCCAAACTCTAGCGGGAGAACACTCCTACGAGCAGTACTTC. This sequence encodes CASSQTLAGEHSYEQYF.

The table lists this clone with a few counts. The V call is TRBV19, the J call TRBJ2-2, with TRBD1 identical over 7 bases. Looked up from germline, CDR1 is LNHDA and CDR2 is SQIVND (reference sequence). This CDR3 spans 15 amino acids. Unmatched junction bases numbered 11, after V lost 7 bases and J lost 6 bases. CDR3 loop: CASIQEGGSSGELFF. The CDR3 nucleotides are TGTGCCAGTATCCAGGAAGGGGGCAGTTCCGGGGAGCTGTTTTTT.

The chain employs TRBV20-1 and TRBJ1-1; TRBD1 agrees at 8 bases. The CDR3 runs 11 residues. V was pared by 5 bases and J by 10 bases, with 6 bases of the junction left unmatched. In germline, CDR1 is DFQATT, CDR2 SNEGSKA (reference sequence). CDR3: CSAFTGGRAFF. CDR3 in DNA: TGCAGTGCTTTCACAGGGGGGAGAGCTTTCTTT.

In this sample, this clone turned up a few times. The rearrangement uses TRBV4-1 and TRBJ1-5; no clear D gene. The CDR3 loop spans 16 amino acids. V was pared by 0 bases and J by 1 base, with 10 bases between. The germline gives CDR1 MGHRA, CDR2 YSYEKL. Here the CDR3 DNA reads TGCGCCAGCAGCCAAGAAACGTCCGCGAGCAATCAGCCCCAGCATTTT. It encodes CASSQETSASNQPQHF.

The rearrangement links TRBV5-1 to TRBJ2-7, with 7 nucleotides matching TRBD2. The V gene end was trimmed by 5 bases and the J gene end by 5 bases; junction bases not matched to a gene: 7. The CDR3 consists of 13 residues. From germline, CDR1 is SGHRS and CDR2 YFSETQ. Written as DNA, the CDR3 is TGCGCCAGCAGTTATGGGACTAACAACGAGCAGTACTTC. This gives the protein CASSYGTNNEQYF.

Points on this clone: Other DNA sequences in this sample translate to the same CDR3. The chain links TRBV19 to TRBJ1-5; no clear D gene. This CDR3 spans 14 amino acids. V was shortened by 0 bases and J by 2 bases, with 5 bases between the two germline ends. CDR1 is LNHDA, CDR2 SQIVND, per germline (reference sequence). The CDR3 nucleotides read TGTGCCAGTAGTATAGAAAGCGGCAATCAGCCCCAGCATTTT. It encodes CASSIESGNQPQHF.

This clone was found once. The chain is built from TRBV5-1 and TRBJ2-2; 7 bases are a match to TRBD1. This CDR3 region has 17 residues. Losses at the gene ends were 6 bases for V and 0 bases for J; bases not matched to a gene: 11. Germline V lookup: CDR1 SGHRS, CDR2 YFSETQ. The CDR3 region has the DNA TGCGCCAGCAAGGGTGGTGGGACAGCCTCGAACACCGGGGAGCTGTTTTTT. The encoded protein is CASKGGGTASNTGELFF.

The V call is TRBV28, the J call TRBJ1-5, with TRBD1 matching 9 bases. CDR1 is MDHEN and CDR2 is SYDVKM in the germline V gene. The length of the CDR3 is 15 residues. J was trimmed by 6 bases and V by 6 bases; bases with no gene match: 9. The CDR3 is CASSSSGQGGQPQHF. The CDR3 region has the DNA TGTGCCAGCAGCTCCTCGGGACAGGGAGGTCAGCCCCAGCATTTT.

This chain links TRBV3-1 (or the pseudogene TRBV3-2) with TRBJ1-1; 7 bases fit TRBD1. Germline-derived CDR1 and CDR2 are LGHDT and YNNKEL (reference sequence). With 2 bases clipped from V and 0 bases from J, the junction kept 0 bases outside the gene matches. This CDR3 has 14 amino acids. The CDR3: CASSQTGVNTEAFF. The CDR3 region has the DNA TGTGCCAGCAGCCAAACAGGGGTGAACACTGAAGCTTTCTTT.

This clone was recorded once. This CDR3 reads CASSTSSRTSLYNEQFF. CDR3 sequence (DNA): TGTGCCAGCAGCACCTCCTCGCGGACTAGTTTATACAATGAGCAGTTCTTC. This rearrangement joins TRBV21-1 to TRBJ2-1; the DNA was not compared with TRBD2, the D call given in the table. TRBV21-1 is shown as a pseudogene. The CDR3 spans 17 residues.

The V and J genes are TRBV7-2 and TRBJ1-2, with D possibly TRBD1 on 6 matching bases. The V end lost 2 bases, the J end lost 8 bases, and 12 bases lay between the germline ends. The CDR3 consists of 13 residues. In germline, CDR1 is SGHTA, CDR2 FQGNSA. DNA of the CDR3: TGTGCCAGCAGCTTACAGGGGTCGGGCGGCTACACCTTC. Translation gives CASSLQGSGGYTF.

The genes are TRBV10-3 and TRBJ2-5, with D possibly matching TRBD1 (5 bases). The length of the CDR3 is 14 residues. Germline V gene sequence: CDR1 ENHRY, CDR2 SYGVKD. Trimming left V 2 bases short and J 4 bases short, with 11 bases between. CDR3 sequence reads: CAISEEAGPETQYF. The CDR3 DNA reads as TGTGCCATCAGTGAGGAGGCAGGGCCAGAGACCCAGTACTTC.

V is TRBV6-2 or TRBV6-3 and J is TRBJ1-1, with D perhaps TRBD1 (6 bases). Germline lookup yields CDR1 MNHEY and CDR2 SVGEGT. The CDR3 length is 13 residues. V lost 5 bases and J lost 8, with 15 bases in between. CDR3 in DNA: TGTGCCAGCAGTACGCACCGACAGGAAGAAGCTTTCTTT. Protein product: CASSTHRQEEAFF.

V gene TRBV27 combines with J gene TRBJ2-3; the D gene is possibly TRBD1 (6 bases). Per the germline V gene, CDR1 is MNHEY and CDR2 is SMNVEV (reference sequence). The length of the CDR3 is 18 residues. Trimming took off 4 bases at V and 0 bases at J, with 20 bases between the two ends. The CDR3 coding sequence is TGTGCCAGCAGTTCCCGCCCGAACAGGGCGCTAAGCACAGATACGCAGTATTTT. This encodes CASSSRPNRALSTDTQYF.

J is TRBJ1-4 and V is TRBV7-8; D not certain. V was shortened by 3 bases and J by 6 bases, with 11 bases between the two germline ends. Germline assignment: CDR1 SGHVS and CDR2 FQNEAQ. The CDR3 is made up of 14 amino acids. The CDR3 spells CASSFRPGDEKLFF. CDR3 nucleotide sequence: TGTGCCAGCAGCTTTCGTCCGGGAGATGAAAAACTGTTTTTT.

J is TRBJ2-1 and V is TRBV28; D may be TRBD1 (6 bases). V was shortened by 8 bases and J by 4 bases, with 18 bases between the two germline ends. The CDR3 runs to 15 residues. Germline V gene data show CDR1 as MDHEN and CDR2 as SYDVKM. DNA of the CDR3: TGTGCCAGCCGCCAGGGACACCCATTATACAATGAGCAGTTCTTC. Translation gives CASRQGHPLYNEQFF. Together with reference TRBV28 and TRBJ2-1, the CDR3 gives the full variable domain: DVKVTQSSRYLVKRTGEKVFLECVQDMDHENMFWYRQDPGLGLRLIYFSYDVKMKEKGDIPEGYSVSREKKERFSLILESASTNQTSMYLCASRQGHPLYNEQFFGPGTRLTVL.

This chain joins TRBV7-2 and TRBJ2-1; a weak D match, TRBD1 (5 bases). Looked up from germline, CDR1 is SGHTA and CDR2 is FQGNSA. V lost 5 bases and J lost 7, with 18 bases in between. The CDR3 spans 15 residues. The CDR3 region has the DNA TGTGCCAGCAGCCAAGGGGCGCTCTTTTTGAATGAGCAGTTCTTC. Residues: CASSQGALFLNEQFF.

V gene TRBV7-9 combines with J gene TRBJ2-2, with a tentative D call TRBD2 (6 bases). The germline V gene has CDR1 SEHNR and CDR2 FQNEAQ (reference sequence). This CDR3 is built from 16 residues. V was pared by 5 bases and J by 1 base, with 14 bases between. The CDR3 nucleotides are TGTGCCAGCAGCCCGACCACTAGCAAGAACACCGGGGAGCTGTTTTTT. It yields the protein CASSPTTSKNTGELFF.

This clone was detected only once. The chain joins TRBV15 to TRBJ2-2, with D uncertain. This CDR3 region has 15 residues. Trimming removed 6 bases from V and 2 bases from J, with 13 bases in between. The V gene's germline CDR1 is LNHNV and CDR2 YYDKDF (reference sequence). CDR3 amino acids: CATRGERHNTGELFF. In DNA form, the CDR3 reads TGTGCCACCAGAGGCGAGAGGCACAACACCGGGGAGCTGTTTTTT.

The V call is TRBV27, the J call TRBJ2-1; 8 bases line up with TRBD2. The CDR3 is made up of 15 amino acids. Germline V CDR1 and CDR2: MNHEY, SMNVEV (reference sequence). The V and J ends lost 5 bases and 4 bases, in that order; junction bases with no gene match: 7. CDR3 sequence reads: CASSVSGGVYNEQFF. The CDR3 DNA reads as TGTGCCAGCAGTGTGTCGGGAGGGGTGTACAATGAGCAGTTCTTC.

This rearrangement joins TRBV4-2 to TRBJ2-1; D not certain. Trimming pared 1 base from V and 2 bases from J, leaving 6 bases between. From germline, CDR1 is LGHNA and CDR2 YNFKEQ. This CDR3 spans 14 amino acids. CDR3 amino acids: CASSQAGPYNEQFF. CDR3 DNA: TGTGCCAGCAGCCAAGCCGGTCCCTACAATGAGCAGTTCTTC.

V usage is TRBV10-3 and J usage is TRBJ1-4, with D unresolved. V lost 2 bases to trimming and J lost 0 bases, with 10 bases between them. The germline CDR1 and CDR2 sequences are ENHRY and SYGVKD. The CDR3 is 16 amino acids. DNA for the CDR3: TGTGCCATCAGTGAGACCGCGGGAGCAACTAATGAAAAACTGTTTTTT. Translated: CAISETAGATNEKLFF.

The chain combines TRBV2 with TRBJ2-5, with 9 bases aligning to TRBD2. The CDR3 has 16 residues. The V and J ends lost 4 bases and 2 bases, in that order; junction bases with no gene match: 8. Per the germline V gene, CDR1 is SNHLY and CDR2 is FYNNEI. The CDR3 sequence: CASSVAGGASQETQYF. CDR3 in DNA: TGTGCCAGCAGTGTGGCGGGAGGGGCTTCACAAGAGACCCAGTACTTC.